A selection of T cell receptor beta chains follows, all from one sample in a study of OX40 agonist ivuxolimab in advanced cancers. Generated by immunoSEQ multiplex PCR, the TCRdb table keeps only in-frame clones and is missing some. Among about 53,000 clones listed, more than 75% were seen once. The sample here was CD4+ or CD8+ T cells sorted from blood, taken in a trial of the OX40 agonist ivuxolimab. Receptors originate from an adult with an advanced solid tumor such as melanoma, head and neck, liver or kidney cancer. CDR3s include the opening cysteine and the closing phenylalanine or tryptophan. D genes are given only for firm matches. Some rows have no size entry. The others give once, few or many, or a class for an expanded clone.

j_call | v_call | clone_size | d_call | cdr3_aa | cdr3_nt
TRBJ1-4 | TRBV30 | NA | TRBD1 | CAWTGTGNEKLFF | TGTGCCTGGACCGGGACAGGGAATGAAAAACTGTTTTTT
TRBJ1-4 | TRBV28 | NA | NA | CASSFPGLRDNEKLFF | TGTGCCAGCAGTTTTCCGGGATTGAGGGATAATGAAAAACTGTTTTTT
TRBJ2-5 | TRBV28 | NA | NA | CASSPAEGLRGTQYF | TGTGCCAGCAGCCCCGCGGAAGGACTGCGGGGGACCCAGTACTTC
TRBJ1-6 | TRBV7-8 | NA | NA | CASSLRLREDYSPLHF | TGTGCCAGCAGCTTAAGGCTCAGGGAAGATTATTCACCCCTCCACTTT
TRBJ2-1 | TRBV11-2 | NA | NA | CASSRNSAGEGVYNEQFF | TGTGCCAGCAGCCGAAACTCAGCGGGTGAGGGGGTCTACAATGAGCAGTTCTTC
TRBJ1-3 | TRBV7-2 | medium-sized | TRBD1 | CASSLVGQDAASSGNTIYF | TGTGCCAGCAGCTTAGTCGGACAGGATGCCGCGAGCTCTGGAAACACCATATATTTT
TRBJ2-1 | TRBV10-1 | once | TRBD2 | CASSFLAGEEQFF | TGCGCCAGCAGTTTCCTAGCGGGAGAAGAGCAGTTCTTC
TRBJ2-7 | TRBV11-2 | NA | TRBD1 | CASSASDRPYEQYF | TGTGCCAGCAGCGCGTCGGACAGGCCCTACGAGCAGTACTTC
TRBJ2-7 | TRBV6-1 | NA | TRBD1 | CASSDRTGGEQYF | TGTGCCAGCAGTGACCGGACAGGGGGCGAGCAGTACTTC
TRBJ2-3 | TRBV7-3 | NA | NA | CASSKGRPTDTQYF | TGTGCCAGCAGTAAAGGGAGACCCACAGATACGCAGTATTTT
TRBJ1-5 | TRBV19 | NA | NA | CASYGARNQPQHF | TGTGCCAGTTATGGGGCGAGGAATCAGCCCCAGCATTTT
TRBJ2-1 | TRBV5-1 | NA | NA | CASSLNREIPSNEQFF | TGCGCCAGCAGCTTGAACCGGGAGATCCCCTCCAATGAGCAGTTCTTC
TRBJ1-1 | TRBV7-2 | NA | TRBD1 | CASSAQGGVTEAFF | TGTGCCAGCAGCGCTCAGGGGGGAGTGACTGAAGCTTTCTTT
TRBJ1-1 | TRBV19 | NA | NA | CASSPGTIEAFF | TGTGCCAGTAGTCCCGGGACGATTGAAGCTTTCTTT
TRBJ2-2 | TRBV7-6 | NA | TRBD2 | CASSSRTSENTGELFF | TGTGCCAGCAGCTCCCGGACTAGCGAGAACACCGGGGAGCTGTTTTTT
TRBJ2-5 | TRBV5-6 | once | TRBD1 | CASSLVRGKGTQYF | TGTGCCAGCAGCTTGGTCAGGGGGAAAGGGACCCAGTACTTC
TRBJ1-2 | TRBV19 | NA | TRBD1 | CASASGDRGYYGYTF | TGTGCCAGTGCATCAGGGGACAGGGGGTACTATGGCTACACCTTC
TRBJ2-7 | TRBV5-8 | few | NA | CASSLASAVGLGDEQYF | TGTGCCAGCAGCTTGGCCTCGGCTGTAGGGCTGGGTGACGAGCAGTACTTC
TRBJ2-7 | TRBV5-8 | NA | NA | CASSFVVYEQYF | TGTGCCAGCAGCTTCGTCGTTTACGAGCAGTACTTC
TRBJ2-7 | TRBV5-1 | NA | TRBD2 | CASSFQSGRTSYEQYF | TGCGCCAGCAGCTTCCAAAGCGGGAGGACCTCCTACGAGCAGTACTTC
TRBJ1-3 | TRBV19 | NA | NA | CASSPTRSGNTIYF | TGTGCCAGTAGTCCTACCCGCTCTGGAAACACCATATATTTT
TRBJ1-2 | TRBV28 | NA | TRBD1 | CASSPRGQGEGGYTF | TGTGCCAGCAGTCCAAGAGGACAGGGGGAAGGTGGCTACACCTTC
TRBJ2-7 | TRBV27 | NA | NA | CASSPRGAKRSEQYF | TGTGCCAGCAGTCCCCGGGGGGCCAAAAGGTCGGAGCAGTACTTC
TRBJ1-1 | TRBV13 | NA | NA | CASSLRLGGPNTEAFF | TGTGCCAGCAGCCTTCGGTTGGGGGGCCCGAACACTGAAGCTTTCTTT
TRBJ2-6 | TRBV25-1 | NA | NA | CASTGHAGANVLTF | TGTGCCAGCACCGGACACGCTGGGGCCAACGTCCTGACTTTC
TRBJ1-2 | TRBV5-1 | NA | NA | CASSLTPAYGYTF | TGCGCCAGCAGCTTGACGCCAGCCTATGGCTACACCTTC